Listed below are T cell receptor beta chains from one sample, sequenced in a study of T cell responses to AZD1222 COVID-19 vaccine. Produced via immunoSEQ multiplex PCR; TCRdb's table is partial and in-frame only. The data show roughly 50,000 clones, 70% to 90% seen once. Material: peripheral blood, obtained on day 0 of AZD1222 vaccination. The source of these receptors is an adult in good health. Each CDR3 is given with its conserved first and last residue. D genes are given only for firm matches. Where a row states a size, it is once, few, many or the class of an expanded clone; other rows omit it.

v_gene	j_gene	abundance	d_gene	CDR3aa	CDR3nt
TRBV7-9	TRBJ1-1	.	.	CASGSWGADTEAFF	TGTGCCAGCGGGAGTTGGGGCGCAGACACTGAAGCTTTCTTT
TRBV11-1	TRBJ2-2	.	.	CASSPPGEYTGELFF	TGTGCCAGCAGCCCGCCCGGAGAATACACCGGGGAGCTGTTTTTT
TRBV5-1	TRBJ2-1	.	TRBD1	CASSAGTVYNEQFF	TGCGCCAGCAGCGCCGGGACAGTCTACAATGAGCAGTTCTTC
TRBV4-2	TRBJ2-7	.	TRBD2	CASSQDSGGFYEQYF	TGTGCCAGCAGCCAAGATTCGGGGGGATTCTACGAGCAGTACTTC
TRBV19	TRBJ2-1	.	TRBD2	CASMMTSGGLSSYNEQFF	TGTGCCAGTATGATGACTAGCGGGGGCCTGAGCTCCTACAATGAGCAGTTCTTC
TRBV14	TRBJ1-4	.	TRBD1	CASSQPRDRGREKLFF	TGTGCCAGCAGCCAACCACGGGACAGGGGCCGTGAAAAACTGTTTTTT
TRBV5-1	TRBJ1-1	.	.	CASSLATAVNTEAFF	TGCGCCAGCAGCTTAGCCACTGCCGTGAACACTGAAGCTTTCTTT
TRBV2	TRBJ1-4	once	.	CASKVGVSEKLFF	TGTGCCAGCAAGGTTGGGGTTAGTGAAAAACTGTTTTTT
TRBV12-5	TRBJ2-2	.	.	CASGLWATGELFF	TGTGCTAGTGGTTTGTGGGCGACCGGGGAGCTGTTTTTT
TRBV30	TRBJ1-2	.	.	CAWSGKGAGYGYTF	TGTGCCTGGAGTGGGAAGGGAGCGGGCTATGGCTACACCTTC
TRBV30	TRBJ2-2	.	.	CAWSGTTNTGELFF	TGTGCCTGGTCCGGGACCACGAACACCGGGGAGCTGTTTTTT
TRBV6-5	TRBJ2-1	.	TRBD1	CASSRQGAFDNEQFF	TGTGCCAGCAGCCGACAGGGGGCTTTCGACAATGAGCAGTTCTTC
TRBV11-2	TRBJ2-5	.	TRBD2	CASSLEVAGGLGETQYF	TGTGCCAGCAGCTTAGAGGTAGCGGGGGGGCTAGGAGAGACCCAGTACTTC
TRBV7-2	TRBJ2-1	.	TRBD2	CASSLLAGGSGHNEQFF	TGTGCCAGCAGCTTATTAGCCGGGGGGAGCGGCCACAATGAGCAGTTCTTC
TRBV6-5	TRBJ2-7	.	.	CASSYSILSSSYEQYF	TGTGCCAGCAGTTACTCGATCCTGTCGAGCTCCTACGAGCAGTACTTC